The clone carrying this T cell receptor (beta chain) was detected many times. The data are from a study of molecular identifiers for immune sequencing clone quantification. The use of previously described methods and listed TCR primers produced the bulk TCR libraries. TCRdb processed the PCR reads anew with MiXCR; each CDR3 protein has one entry. The repertoire holds approximately 670,000 distinct CDR3 sequences, with approximately 20% as singletons. The CDR3 length is 16 residues. Per germline, CDR1 LGHNA and CDR2 YSLEER. V was trimmed by 0 bases and J by 0 bases, leaving 11 bases between them. Input for naive CD8 libraries was about 18,000 to 1,100,000 sorted cells; the RNA fraction used was 10%, 30% or 50%.

This clonotype was sampled from a human donor in good health. Some libraries in this study had Jurkat cell RNA spiked in. The chain employs TRBV4-3 and TRBJ1-1, with D hard to call. Sequencing was performed on naive CD8+ T cells from blood, with Jurkat cell RNA spiked in. Subset indicated: FACS-sorted CD8+CD4-CCR7+CD45RA+ naive T cells. CDR3 coding DNA: TGCGCCAGCAGCCAAGAAATAGTGGGGATGAACACTGAAGCTTTCTTT. This translates into CASSQEIVGMNTEAFF.